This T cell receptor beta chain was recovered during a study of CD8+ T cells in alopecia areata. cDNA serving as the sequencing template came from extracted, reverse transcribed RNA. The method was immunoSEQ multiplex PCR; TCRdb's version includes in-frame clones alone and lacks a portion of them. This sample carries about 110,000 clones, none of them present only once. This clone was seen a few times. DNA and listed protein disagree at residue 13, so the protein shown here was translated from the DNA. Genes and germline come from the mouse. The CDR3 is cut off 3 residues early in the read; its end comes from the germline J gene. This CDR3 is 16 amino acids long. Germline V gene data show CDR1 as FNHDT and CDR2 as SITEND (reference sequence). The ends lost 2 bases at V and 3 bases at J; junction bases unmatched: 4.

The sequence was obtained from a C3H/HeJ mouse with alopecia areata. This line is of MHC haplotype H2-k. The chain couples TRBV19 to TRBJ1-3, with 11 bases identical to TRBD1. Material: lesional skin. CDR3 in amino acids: CASSIRTGGFGNTLYF. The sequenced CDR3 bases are TGTGCCAGCAGTATTCGGACAGGGGGCTTTGGAAATACG.